A selection of T cell receptor beta chains follows, all from one sample in a study of T cell responses to AZD1222 COVID-19 vaccine. This table comes from immunoSEQ multiplex PCR, and its TCRdb copy is limited to in-frame clones, with some not included. Seen here are around 78,000 clones, 87% observed once, and the top ten hold about 22%. The sequenced sample was peripheral blood, obtained on day 0 of AZD1222 vaccination. These receptor sequences come from an adult in good health. The CDR3 runs from the conserved cysteine through the conserved F or W. D genes are given only for firm matches.

>TRBJ1-6|TRBV2|TRBD1
CASNRDSNSPLHF
>TRBJ1-1|TRBV5-1|TRBD1
CASSRGQVGNTEAFF
>TRBJ2-7|TRBV29-1|.
CSVVRGEQYF
>TRBJ1-6|TRBV30|TRBD1
CAWDPGQGINSPLHF
>TRBJ2-1|TRBV10-3|TRBD2
CAISGGSGRENEQFF
>TRBJ1-1|TRBV25-1|.
CASSSLGNTEAFF
>TRBJ1-4|TRBV20-1|.
CSASNIQGLNEKLFF
>TRBJ1-1|TRBV7-3|.
CASSLGSSNTEAFF
>TRBJ2-3|TRBV18|.
CASSPWGGLDTQYF
>TRBJ1-1|TRBV3-1/TRBV3-2|.
CASSFQGAEAFF
>TRBJ2-3|TRBV19|.
CASSILTFGSTDTQYF
>TRBJ2-6|TRBV5-1|.
CASSLASLLTSGANVLTF
>TRBJ2-7|TRBV28|.
CASSFVQSYEQYF
>TRBJ1-5|TRBV5-6|TRBD1
CASSGGTGDNQPQHF
>TRBJ1-1|TRBV19|.
CASSIFGPSTEAFF
>TRBJ1-4|TRBV6-5|.
CASRAPATNEKLFF
>TRBJ2-5|TRBV5-1|TRBD1
CASGTGGGETQYF
>TRBJ2-1|TRBV7-9|.
CASSHAREPSYNEQFF
>TRBJ1-5|TRBV27|.
CASSPFANQPQHF
>TRBJ2-7|TRBV7-2|.
CASSSPPTGTYEQYF
>TRBJ2-7|TRBV5-1|.
CASSFGALYEQYF
>TRBJ2-7|TRBV7-8|.
CASSEQNYEQYF
>TRBJ1-6|TRBV7-6|.
CASSLTRPDNNSPLHF
>TRBJ1-5|TRBV5-4|TRBD1
CASSFTGGAGNQPQHF
>TRBJ2-1|TRBV28|TRBD1
CASKWGTGNNEQFF
>TRBJ2-5|TRBV4-1|TRBD2
CASSQGGTSRQETQYF
>TRBJ1-2|TRBV7-9|.
CASSSLQGPHNYGYTF
>TRBJ1-2|TRBV27|.
CASSLNRRNYGYTF
>TRBJ2-7|TRBV29-1|.
CSVLEQSKAYEQYF
>TRBJ1-1|TRBV19|.
CASSIRGGPTEAFF
>TRBJ2-3|TRBV7-9|.
CASSSIPLADTQYF
>TRBJ2-1|TRBV5-4|.
CASSLVAGPYNEQFF
>TRBJ2-3|TRBV25-1|.
CASSDDRSTDTQYF
>TRBJ2-3|TRBV7-6|TRBD2
CASSLNRREEWRDTQYF
>TRBJ2-3|TRBV19|.
CASSTGTDEDTQYF
>TRBJ1-1|TRBV10-3|TRBD1
CAISRGTGGSTEAFF
>TRBJ2-7|TRBV5-6|.
CASSLGRPSYEQYF
>TRBJ1-5|TRBV4-1|.
CASSLEGGINQPQHF
>TRBJ1-2|TRBV3-1/TRBV3-2|.
CASSQDSGRDGYTF
>TRBJ1-1|TRBV20-1|.
CSARPGLLAFF
>TRBJ2-1|TRBV29-1|.
CSVTDTYNEQFF
>TRBJ1-5|TRBV6-5|.
CASQPGYNQPQHF
>TRBJ2-3|TRBV29-1|.
CSAGDGDTQYF
>TRBJ1-4|TRBV6-6|.
CASSYNEGREKLFF
>TRBJ2-3|TRBV12-5|TRBD2
CALSGGSGADTQYF
>TRBJ2-7|TRBV18|TRBD2
CASSPLREVYEQYF
>TRBJ1-1|TRBV9|.
CASSTTENTEAFF
>TRBJ1-5|TRBV18|.
CASSQGERNQPQHF
>TRBJ2-4|TRBV2|TRBD2
CASSVRPWEGNIQYF
>TRBJ2-3|TRBV7-2|TRBD2
CASSPLLAGRPDTQYF
>TRBJ2-7|TRBV18|TRBD1
CASSGTGSSYEQYF
>TRBJ2-7|TRBV28|.
CASSTRATVRVEQYF
>TRBJ2-7|TRBV25-1|.
CASSETAPVEQYF
>TRBJ1-5|TRBV2|.
CASNLRGNQPQHF